This entry lists 8 T cell receptor beta chains sequenced from one sample in a study of T cell changes during pregnancy in multiple sclerosis. TCRdb's copy holds only in-frame clones and misses some; the assay was immunoSEQ multiplex PCR. Of about 45,000 clones in the sample, roughly 91% were seen once. Sequencing used PBMCs (not recorded whether the cells were cultured). The receptors originated from a female donor with multiple sclerosis, enrolled in a pregnancy study.

The V gene is TRBV5-4, the J gene TRBJ2-5; no definite D call. The CDR3 is 14 amino acids. V lost 4 bases and J lost 4, with 14 bases in between. Germline lookup yields CDR1 SGHNT and CDR2 YYREEE (reference sequence). This CDR3 is CASSPLADGETQYF. CDR3 DNA: TGTGCCAGCAGCCCTCTCGCTGATGGAGAGACCCAGTACTTC.

This clone was seen only once. V gene TRBV2 combines with J gene TRBJ2-7; TRBD1 aligns across 12 bases. CDR1 and CDR2 from the germline V gene are SNHLY and FYNNEI. The V segment lost 6 bases and the J segment 6 bases; nucleotides outside the gene matches: 3. This CDR3 has 13 amino acids. CDR3 sequence: CASRGDRGREQYF. Written as DNA, the CDR3 is TGTGCCAGCAGGGGGGACAGGGGGCGCGAGCAGTACTTC. The complete variable domain, with remaining parts taken from reference TRBV2 and TRBJ2-7, reads EPEVTQTPSHQVTQMGQEVILRCVPISNHLYFYWYRQILGQKVEFLVSFYNNEISEKSEIFDDQFSVERPDGSNFTLKIRSTKLEDSAMYFCASRGDRGREQYFGPGTRLTVT.

This chain connects TRBV11-2 to TRBJ2-7; 10 nucleotides agree with TRBD1. Trimming at V came to 6 bases and at J to 6 bases, leaving 14 bases not matched to a gene. The CDR3 has 16 amino acids. Germline assignment: CDR1 SGHAT and CDR2 FQNNGV. The CDR3 bases are TGTGCCAGCAGTTCTCGGGGTGGGACAGGGGACAGCGAGCAGTACTTC. It yields the protein CASSSRGGTGDSEQYF.

The chain carries TRBV7-8 and TRBJ1-2; D ambiguous. The CDR3 spans 13 residues. With 3 bases removed from V and 2 bases from J, the gap between germline ends came to 7 bases. CDR1 and CDR2 from the germline V gene are SGHVS and FQNEAQ. CDR3 sequence reads: CASSLGKNYGYTF. In DNA form, the CDR3 reads TGTGCCAGCAGCTTGGGGAAGAACTATGGCTACACCTTC.

In its sample, this clone was seen a few times. The rearrangement joins TRBV10-3 to TRBJ1-5; tentatively, D is TRBD1 (5 bases). Deletions cut 0 bases from V and 3 bases from J, with 12 bases between. Germline V CDR1 and CDR2: ENHRY, SYGVKD. The CDR3 runs 16 residues. CDR3 DNA sequence: TGTGCCATCAGTGAGTCGGGGGAAGGGAACAATCAGCCCCAGCATTTT. Translation gives CAISESGEGNNQPQHF.

This chain uses TRBV5-1 with TRBJ2-1; 10 positions agree with TRBD1. The CDR3 has 14 amino acids. CDR1 and CDR2 from the germline V gene are SGHRS and YFSETQ. Unmatched junction bases numbered 5, after V lost 2 bases and J lost 9 bases. Here the CDR3 DNA reads TGCGCCAGCAGCTTAGGGGACAGGGGTACTGAGCAGTTCTTC. This codes for CASSLGDRGTEQFF.

The chain carries TRBV5-1 and TRBJ1-2; D may be TRBD1 (6 bases). Trimming took off 4 bases at V and 7 bases at J, with 23 bases between the two ends. The CDR3 consists of 16 residues. From germline, CDR1 is SGHRS and CDR2 YFSETQ. The CDR3 reads CASSESQTGSDRGYTF. DNA for the CDR3: TGCGCCAGCAGCGAGAGTCAGACAGGAAGCGATCGTGGCTACACCTTC.

The chain carries TRBV5-1 and TRBJ2-3; tentatively, D is TRBD1 (5 bases). The CDR3 runs 15 residues. V lost 5 bases and J lost 0, with 13 bases in between. Germline V CDR1 and CDR2: SGHRS, YFSETQ. The CDR3: CASRPDTTSTDTQYF. For the CDR3, the DNA is TGCGCCAGCAGACCGGACACTACTAGCACAGATACGCAGTATTTT.